This entry is about one T cell receptor (beta chain). What it recognizes is unknown. Time point here: blood 2 weeks post-SBRT. Stated treatment: 15 Gy SBRT to primary tumor, nephrectomy 4 weeks later. Serial blood draws occurred at baseline and 2 and 4 weeks post-SBRT. Clear cell pathology was present in this patient's renal cell carcinoma. This CDR3 has 16 amino acids. J lost 2 bases, V lost 5 bases, and 8 bases had no gene match. CDR1 and CDR2 (germline): SGHVS, FNYEAQ. This entry comes from a study of radiation and T cells in renal cell carcinoma. General observations from the study: In blood, top tumor clones expanded by 2 weeks, shrinking by 4. Pretreatment tumor biopsies were lacking, so baseline clonotypes are unknown.

TCRdb keeps only in-frame clones here, not all; method: immunoSEQ multiplex PCR. The sample includes 120,000 or so clones, approximately 78% of them seen just once. This sample comprised blood, obtained from a patient whose treatment included radiotherapy and nephrectomy. V and J are TRBV7-6 and TRBJ2-1; TRBD2 matches 8 bases. This TCR was recovered from a woman between 55 and 75 years old with renal cell carcinoma. DNA of the CDR3: TGTGCCAGCAGCCCCTCGCGGGGGGCGACCTACAATGAGCAGTTCTTC. Protein sequence: CASSPSRGATYNEQFF. Looking up the rest from reference TRBV7-6 and TRBJ2-1 gives the full variable domain: GAGVSQSPRYKVTKRGQDVALRCDPISGHVSLYWYRQALGQGPEFLTYFNYEAQQDKSGLPNDRFSAERPEGSISTLTIQRTEQRDSAMYRCASSPSRGATYNEQFFGPGTRLTVL.